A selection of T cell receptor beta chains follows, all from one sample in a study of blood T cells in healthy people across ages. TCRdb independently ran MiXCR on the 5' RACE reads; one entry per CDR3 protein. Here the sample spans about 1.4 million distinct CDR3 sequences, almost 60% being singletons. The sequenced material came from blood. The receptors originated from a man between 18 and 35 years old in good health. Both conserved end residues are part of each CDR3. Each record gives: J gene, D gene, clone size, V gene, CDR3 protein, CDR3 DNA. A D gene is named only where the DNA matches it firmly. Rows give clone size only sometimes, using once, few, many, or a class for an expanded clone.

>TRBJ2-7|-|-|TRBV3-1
CASSQVDQFSYEQYF
TGTGCCAGCAGCCAAGTTGACCAGTTTTCCTACGAGCAGTACTTC
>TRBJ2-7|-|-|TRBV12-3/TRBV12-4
CASSSHWNEQYF
TGTGCCAGCAGTTCCCACTGGAACGAGCAGTACTTC
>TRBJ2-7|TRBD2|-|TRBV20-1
CSASRTSTEQYF
TGCAGTGCTAGCCGGACTAGCACCGAGCAGTACTTC
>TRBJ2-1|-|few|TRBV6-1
CASSEIGGEQFF
TGTGCCAGCAGTGAGATTGGGGGTGAGCAGTTCTTC
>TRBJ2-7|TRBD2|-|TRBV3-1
CASSQGGIYGQYF
TGTGCCAGCAGCCAGGGGGGGATCTACGGGCAGTACTTC
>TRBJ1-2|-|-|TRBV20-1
CSASEDGYTF
TGCAGTGCTAGTGAGGACGGCTACACCTTC
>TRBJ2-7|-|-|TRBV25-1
CASSETGWAYEQYF
TGTGCCAGCAGTGAAACAGGGTGGGCCTACGAGCAGTACTTC
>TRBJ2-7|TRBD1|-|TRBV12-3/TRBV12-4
CASSSPTGVVGEQYF
TGTGCCAGCAGCTCTCCGACAGGGGTGGTGGGTGAGCAGTACTTC
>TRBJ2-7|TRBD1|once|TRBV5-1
CASSATQGVFYEQYF
TGCGCCAGCAGCGCGACGCAGGGGGTGTTCTACGAGCAGTACTTC
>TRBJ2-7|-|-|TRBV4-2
CASSQDLGISEQYF
TGTGCCAGCAGCCAAGATCTAGGAATCTCCGAGCAGTACTTC
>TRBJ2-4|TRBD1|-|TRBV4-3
CASSRSRTGGIAKNIQYF
TGCGCCAGCAGCCGAAGTCGGACAGGGGGAATAGCCAAAAACATTCAGTACTTC
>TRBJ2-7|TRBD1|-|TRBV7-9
CASSPGQGTGYEQYF
TGTGCCAGCAGCCCCGGACAGGGAACGGGCTACGAGCAGTACTTC
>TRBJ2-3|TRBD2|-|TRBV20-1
CSASSSGRTDTQYF
TGCAGTGCTAGTTCTAGCGGCCGCACAGATACGCAGTATTTT
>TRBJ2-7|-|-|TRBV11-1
CASSLGAGRQYF
TGTGCCAGCAGCTTAGGGGCAGGGCGGCAGTACTTC
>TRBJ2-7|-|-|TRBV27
CASRRKPPAGASYEQYF
TGTGCCAGCAGACGCAAGCCCCCCGCGGGGGCCTCCTACGAGCAGTACTTC
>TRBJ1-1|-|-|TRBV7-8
CASSPPLPDLNTEAFF
TGTGCCAGCAGCCCGCCCTTGCCGGATCTGAACACTGAAGCTTTCTTT
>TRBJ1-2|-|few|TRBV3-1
CASTFNRGPVNGYTF
TGTGCCAGCACATTCAATAGAGGGCCGGTAAATGGCTACACCTTC
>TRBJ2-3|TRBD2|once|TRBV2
CASSEELAIRGTDTQYF
TGTGCCAGCAGTGAAGAACTAGCGATCCGCGGCACAGATACGCAGTATTTT
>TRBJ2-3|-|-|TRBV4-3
CASSQEDRTDASTDTQYF
TGCGCCAGCAGCCAAGAGGACAGAACCGATGCTAGCACAGATACGCAGTATTTT
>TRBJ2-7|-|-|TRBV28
CASQDYSEQYF
TGTGCCAGCCAGGACTACTCCGAGCAGTACTTC
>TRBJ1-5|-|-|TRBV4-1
CASSHFNGNQPQHF
TGCGCCAGCAGCCACTTTAATGGCAATCAGCCCCAGCATTTT
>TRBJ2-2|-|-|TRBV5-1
CASSSQTIGSHTGELFF
TGCGCCAGCAGCTCTCAGACGATCGGAAGTCACACCGGGGAGCTGTTTTTT
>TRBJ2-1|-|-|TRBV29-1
CSVTGTGYNEQFF
TGCAGCGTGACCGGGACGGGTTACAATGAGCAGTTCTTC
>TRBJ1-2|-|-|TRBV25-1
CASSEERGPYGYTF
TGTGCCAGCAGTGAAGAGAGGGGACCCTATGGCTACACCTTC
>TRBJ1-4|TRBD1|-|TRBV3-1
CASSQVTGGRFSEKLFF
TGTGCCAGCAGCCAAGTTACAGGGGGCCGCTTCAGTGAAAAACTGTTTTTT
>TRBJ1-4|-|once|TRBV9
CASSKSGGAWSEKLFF
TGTGCCAGCAGCAAGTCGGGGGGGGCATGGAGTGAAAAACTGTTTTTT
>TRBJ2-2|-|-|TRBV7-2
CASSLAEASGELFF
TGTGCCAGCAGCTTAGCGGAAGCATCCGGGGAGCTGTTTTTT
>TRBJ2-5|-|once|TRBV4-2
CASSQDPGGGPETQYF
TGTGCCAGCAGCCAAGACCCGGGTGGGGGCCCGGAGACCCAGTACTTC
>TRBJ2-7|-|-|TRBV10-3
CAISESHAVQSSYNEQYF
TGTGCCATCAGTGAGTCTCACGCGGTTCAGAGCTCCTACAATGAGCAGTACTTC
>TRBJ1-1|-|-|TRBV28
CASRQWQNTEAFF
TGTGCCAGCAGACAATGGCAGAACACTGAAGCTTTCTTT
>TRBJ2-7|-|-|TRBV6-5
CASGKTSYNEQYF
TGTGCCAGCGGTAAGACCAGTTACAATGAGCAGTACTTC
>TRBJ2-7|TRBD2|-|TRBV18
CASSPLETSGIPYEQYF
TGTGCCAGCTCACCCCTTGAGACTAGCGGGATACCCTACGAGCAGTACTTC
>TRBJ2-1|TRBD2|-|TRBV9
CASSDQAGGSYNEQFF
TGTGCCAGCAGCGATCAAGCGGGAGGATCATACAATGAGCAGTTCTTC
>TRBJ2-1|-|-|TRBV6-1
CASSPADYHEQFF
TGTGCCAGCAGTCCCGCGGACTACCATGAGCAGTTCTTC
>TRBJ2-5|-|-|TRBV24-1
CATSGSGETQYF
TGTGCCACCAGTGGGTCCGGAGAGACCCAGTACTTC
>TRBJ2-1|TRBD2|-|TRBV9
CASSVSGGIGNEQFF
TGTGCCAGCAGCGTTAGCGGGGGGATAGGGAATGAGCAGTTCTTC
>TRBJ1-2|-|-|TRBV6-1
CASRAGEVLSGYTF
TGTGCCAGCAGGGCAGGAGAGGTTTTAAGTGGCTACACCTTC